The next 8 T cell receptor beta chains were all read from a single sample in a study of cytomegalovirus exposure and HLA in healthy donors. With 60 Vbeta and 13 Jbeta primers, the PCR was carried out. Here immunoSEQ multiplex PCR was the method, and the copy in TCRdb shows in-frame clones only, minus some. The sample includes around 140,000 clones, 75% to 80% of them seen just once. The sample consisted of PBMCs. The receptors come from a male donor in good health and CMV-seronegative.

The chain uses TRBV4-1 and TRBJ2-2; the D gene is possibly TRBD2 (6 bases). The germline CDR1 and CDR2 sequences are MGHRA and YSYEKL. Deletions cut 2 bases from V and 4 bases from J, with 14 bases between. The CDR3 runs to 16 residues. The CDR3 sequence: CASSQLRHGSTGELFF. The CDR3 DNA sequence: TGCGCCAGCAGCCAACTGAGACACGGGAGCACCGGGGAGCTGTTTTTT.

The chain recombines TRBV29-1 with TRBJ2-4; 8 bases are a match to TRBD1. CDR3 length: 15 amino acids. Germline V gene data show CDR1 as SQVTM and CDR2 as ANQGSEA. The trim removed 4 bases at V and 0 bases at J, leaving 5 bases unmatched. The CDR3 is CSVGQGNLAKNIQYF. The CDR3 DNA sequence: TGCAGCGTTGGACAGGGGAATCTAGCCAAAAACATTCAGTACTTC.

The chain links TRBV5-8 to TRBJ2-4; 13 bases map to TRBD2. The CDR3 extends over 15 amino acids. Germline CDR1 and CDR2: SGHTS and YDEGEE. The V segment lost 3 bases and the J segment 8 bases; nucleotides outside the gene matches: 5. The CDR3 reads CASSSAGTSGDIQYF. CDR3 bases: TGTGCCAGCAGCTCCGCCGGGACTAGCGGGGACATTCAGTACTTC.

V usage is TRBV5-1 and J usage is TRBJ2-1; TRBD1 matches 8 bases. The CDR3 length is 15 residues. The germline CDR1 and CDR2 sequences are SGHRS and YFSETQ. The V segment lost 7 bases and the J segment 0 bases; nucleotides outside the gene matches: 6. CDR3 coding DNA: TGCGCCAGCGGCCGGGACAGGAGCTCCTACAATGAGCAGTTCTTC. Translating it yields CASGRDRSSYNEQFF.

The chain combines TRBV2 with TRBJ2-1, with D tentatively TRBD2 (5 bases). Trimming shortened V by 6 bases and J by 10 bases, and 16 bases separated the two germline ends. This CDR3 has 13 amino acids. CDR1 SNHLY and CDR2 FYNNEI come from the germline V gene. The CDR3 DNA reads as TGTGCCAGCAGAGGCGCCTCTAGCTGGGAGCAGTTCTTC. Residues: CASRGASSWEQFF.

This rearrangement joins TRBV28 to TRBJ2-5; D perhaps matches TRBD2 (7 bases). The end of the DNA is better explained by TRBJ2-7, so the J call may be wrong. CDR3 size: 17 residues. CDR1 and CDR2 (germline): MDHEN, SYDVKM. The CDR3 nucleotides are TGTGCCACCGAGGGAGGGGCAACAGGGTGGGGGATTGGCGAGCAGTACTTC. Amino acid sequence: CATEGGATGWGIGEQYF.

The V call is TRBV5-1, the J call TRBJ1-1; 8 nucleotides align to TRBD1. From germline, CDR1 is SGHRS and CDR2 YFSETQ. This CDR3 has 15 amino acids. V lost 0 bases to trimming and J lost 4 bases; unmatched junction nucleotides: 5. In DNA form, the CDR3 reads TGCGCCAGCAGCTTGGGACAGGGGTTCATCACTGAAGCTTTCTTT. This gives the protein CASSLGQGFITEAFF.

In the case of this clone: This is likely a read error, given that the CDR3 carries no conserved phenylalanine or tryptophan at its end. The chain carries TRBV5-8 and TRBJ1-2, with D unclear. The CDR3 length is 14 residues. The germline gives CDR1 SGHTS, CDR2 YDEGEE. With 5 bases removed from V and 4 bases from J, the gap between germline ends came to 15 bases. DNA for the CDR3: TGTGCCAGCAGATCCCGGGATCCTACCTATGGCTACACCATC. It specifies CASRSRDPTYGYTI.